These 24 T cell receptor beta chains were sequenced from one sample in a study of CD4 T cells in relation to SARS-CoV-2 and coronaviruses (dated by TCRdb to about 2021). Libraries were constructed by the immunoSEQ multiplex PCR assay. Here the immuneACCESS table is served through TCRdb, limited to in-frame sequences with V and J called. Missing clones are a known gap in these copies; in checked studies unresolved V genes cover under half, and the rest lacks a known reason. This sample lists tens of thousands of clones; about 80% were detected once. The top ten clones comprise 2.5% to 3.5% of the sample. Their antigens are not known. The sequenced material came from memory CD4+ T cells from PBMCs, cultured in vitro. Reading the label with the study, this specimen's cell subset or site is: memory (non-naive) CD4+ T cells. The source is an adult with COVID-19.

There are a few counts of this clone. V is TRBV2 and J is TRBJ2-7; D might be TRBD1 (6 bases). Per the germline V gene, CDR1 is SNHLY and CDR2 is FYNNEI. Trimming took 7 bases from V and 6 from J, leaving 16 bases between them. This CDR3 contains 13 residues. DNA for the CDR3: TGTGCCAGCAAGGGACACGTTCTCTCCGAGCAGTACTTC. This sequence encodes CASKGHVLSEQYF.

V usage is TRBV28 and J usage is TRBJ1-2, with D unresolved. The V and J ends lost 7 bases and 8 bases respectively, with 20 bases between them. Germline-derived CDR1 and CDR2 are MDHEN and SYDVKM. The CDR3 loop spans 14 amino acids. CDR3 DNA sequence: TGTGCCAGCATCCCCTCCGGGCTCCGAGGGGGCTACACCTTC. This encodes CASIPSGLRGGYTF.

The gene calls are TRBV28 and TRBJ2-5; possibly TRBD2 for D (6 bases). The CDR3 runs 15 residues. The V gene lost 4 bases and the J gene lost 5 bases, with 17 bases spanning the gap. Germline lookup yields CDR1 MDHEN and CDR2 SYDVKM. The CDR3 here is CASSSPRLVGETQYF. In nucleotides, the CDR3 is TGTGCCAGCAGTTCCCCGAGACTAGTCGGGGAGACCCAGTACTTC.

The CDR3 reads CASRTQAATNEKLFF. For the CDR3, the DNA is TGCGCCAGCCGGACTCAAGCTGCAACTAATGAAAAACTGTTTTTT. The V gene is TRBV4-1, the J gene TRBJ1-4; D not certain. Germline loops: CDR1 MGHRA, CDR2 YSYEKL. The CDR3 consists of 15 residues. The ends were cut back, 8 bases at V and 0 bases at J, with 13 bases in the middle.

This clone appeared a single time. The rearrangement joins TRBV5-5 to TRBJ2-7; D is uncertain. The CDR3 has 14 amino acids. The V gene's germline CDR1 is SGHKS and CDR2 YYEKEE (reference sequence). V was clipped by 4 bases and J by 0 bases, with 11 bases between them. The CDR3 region has the DNA TGTGCCAGCAGCCCGATACAGTACTCCTACGAGCAGTACTTC. Its protein product is CASSPIQYSYEQYF.

The chain combines TRBV24-1 with TRBJ2-5; D remains ambiguous. V was clipped by 4 bases and J by 4 bases, with 6 bases between them. CDR1 KGHDR and CDR2 SFDVKD come from the germline V gene. The CDR3 has 12 amino acids. CDR3 DNA: TGTGCCACCAGTGACCTGGGAGAGACCCAGTACTTC. This gives the protein CATSDLGETQYF.

This clone turned up a few times. This sequence joins TRBV30 and TRBJ2-7, with D possibly matching TRBD1 (7 bases). This CDR3 is 14 amino acids long. V shed 3 bases and J shed 3 bases, with 15 bases lying between them. Germline CDR1 GTSNPN, CDR2 SVGIG (reference sequence). CDR3 sequence reads: CAWRGGQGVYEQYF. The CDR3 DNA is TGTGCCTGGAGGGGAGGTCAGGGGGTCTACGAGCAGTACTTC.

This chain joins TRBV5-1 and TRBJ2-7; 11 bases agree with TRBD2. This CDR3 is built from 16 residues. Trimming cost V 3 bases and J 2 bases; bases outside gene matches: 7. The germline gives CDR1 SGHRS, CDR2 YFSETQ. The CDR3: CASSSSGTSGTYEQYF. CDR3 coding DNA: TGCGCCAGCAGCTCTTCCGGGACTAGCGGTACCTACGAGCAGTACTTC.

This rearrangement joins TRBV11-2 to TRBJ2-5; the D gene is possibly TRBD1 (5 bases). Germline CDR1 and CDR2: SGHAT and FQNNGV. The CDR3 runs to 11 residues. V gave up 3 bases and J gave up 7 bases, with 6 bases separating them. CDR3 bases: TGTGCCAGCAGCTTCCAGGGGACCCAGTACTTC. As protein: CASSFQGTQYF.

The gene calls are TRBV15 and TRBJ2-1; a possible D gene is TRBD2 (6 bases). Trimming removed 0 bases from V and 8 bases from J, with 17 bases in between. Germline lookup yields CDR1 LNHNV and CDR2 YYDKDF (reference sequence). The CDR3 contains 16 residues. The CDR3 DNA reads as TGTGCCACCAGCAGAGATCAGCTAGCGAGGGTAGATGAGCAGTTCTTC. It is translated as CATSRDQLARVDEQFF. The full variable domain, completed using reference TRBV15 and TRBJ2-1, is DAMVIQNPRYQVTQFGKPVTLSCSQTLNHNVMYWYQQKSSQAPKLLFHYYDKDFNNEADTPDNFQSRRPNTSFCFLDIRSPGLGDTAMYLCATSRDQLARVDEQFFGPGTRLTVL.

The V and J genes are TRBV19 and TRBJ1-5; the D is unclear. The V gene's germline CDR1 is LNHDA and CDR2 SQIVND (reference sequence). CDR3 length: 17 amino acids. Trimming pared 3 bases from V and 6 bases from J, leaving 21 bases between. The CDR3 DNA reads as TGTGCCAGTAGTATTCCTCTGGGAGAAGCGGTCGGTCAGCCCCAGCATTTT. Translation gives CASSIPLGEAVGQPQHF.

The chain uses TRBV4-3 and TRBJ2-1, with 9 bases fitting TRBD2. The junction had 10 bases not matched to a gene; V was cut back by 3 bases and J by 7 bases. This CDR3 contains 16 residues. Germline values: CDR1 LGHNA, CDR2 YSLEER. The CDR3 DNA reads TGCGCCAGCAGCCAGGATAGCGGGAGAGGGGGGAATGAGCAGTTCTTC. It encodes CASSQDSGRGGNEQFF.

The CDR3 reads CASSFVSGTGDTEAFF. The CDR3 bases are TGTGCCAGCAGCTTCGTCAGTGGGACAGGGGACACTGAAGCTTTCTTT. The chain employs TRBV7-9 and TRBJ1-1; 10 bases are shared with TRBD1. V gave up 3 bases and J gave up 3 bases; unmatched junction bases: 7. The CDR3 contains 16 residues. The germline CDR1 and CDR2 sequences are SEHNR and FQNEAQ (reference sequence). Combining the CDR3 with reference TRBV7-9 and TRBJ1-1 gives the whole variable domain DTGVSQNPRHKITKRGQNVTFRCDPISEHNRLYWYRQTLGQGPEFLTYFQNEAQLEKSRLLSDRFSAERPKGSFSTLEIQRTEQGDSAMYLCASSFVSGTGDTEAFFGQGTRLTVV.

The chain joins TRBV19 to TRBJ1-5; 9 positions match TRBD1. The CDR3 runs 16 residues. Looked up from germline, CDR1 is LNHDA and CDR2 is SQIVND (reference sequence). V dropped 5 bases and J dropped 2; count of bases not matched to a gene: 7. CDR3 protein: CASSDRGNDGNQPQHF. The CDR3 nucleotides are TGTGCCAGTAGTGACAGGGGGAACGACGGCAATCAGCCCCAGCATTTT.

This rearrangement joins TRBV9 to TRBJ2-1, with 7 positions matching TRBD2. The CDR3 is 15 residues long. Trimming took 0 bases from V and 6 from J; bases not matched to a gene: 6. Germline CDR1 reads SGDLS; CDR2 reads YYNGEE. CDR3 sequence: CASSVGGRDSNEQFF. The CDR3 DNA reads TGTGCCAGCAGCGTAGGCGGGAGAGATAGCAATGAGCAGTTCTTC.

The chain has TRBV11-3 and TRBJ2-1; 8 positions match TRBD2. V lost 5 bases and J lost 10; bases outside the gene matches: 7. Germline CDR1 is SGHNT and CDR2 is YENEEA. The CDR3 spans 13 residues. This CDR3 reads CASSLGTRDEQFF. In DNA, the CDR3 is TGTGCCAGCAGCCTGGGGACTAGAGACGAGCAGTTCTTC.

The chain links TRBV4-1 to TRBJ2-5, with TRBD2 as a possible D gene (5 bases). Germline CDR1 and CDR2: MGHRA and YSYEKL. CDR3 length: 15 residues. Trimming pared 1 base from V and 0 bases from J, leaving 9 bases between. The CDR3 sequence is CASSQVKDYQETQYF. The DNA for the CDR3 is TGCGCCAGCAGCCAAGTGAAGGACTACCAAGAGACCCAGTACTTC.

A few counts support this clone. The rearrangement joins TRBV7-2 to TRBJ2-1; 11 nucleotides agree with TRBD2. CDR1 SGHTA and CDR2 FQGNSA come from the germline V gene. V lost 4 bases and J lost 0; bases outside the gene matches: 8. This CDR3 comprises 18 residues. As DNA, the CDR3 is TGTGCCAGCAGCTCCCCACTAGCGGGGGCGAGCTCCTACAATGAGCAGTTCTTC. Amino acid sequence: CASSSPLAGASSYNEQFF.

The V and J genes are TRBV3-1 (or the pseudogene TRBV3-2) and TRBJ2-5, with no clear D. The CDR3 consists of 12 residues. CDR1 and CDR2 from the germline V gene are LGHDT and YNNKEL (reference sequence). Trimming took off 4 bases at V and 0 bases at J, with 3 bases between the two ends. The CDR3 DNA reads as TGTGCCAGCAGCCTCGACCAAGAGACCCAGTACTTC. Encoded protein: CASSLDQETQYF.

The chain links TRBV30 to TRBJ2-3; perhaps D is TRBD1 or TRBD2 (6 bases each). Between the trimmed V and J ends, which lost 4 bases and 5 bases, there was a span of 19 bases. CDR3 length: 15 amino acids. The V gene's germline CDR1 is GTSNPN and CDR2 SVGIG (reference sequence). The DNA for the CDR3 is TGTGCCTGGACCTGGGGGGCGCTTGCAGGAGATACGCAGTATTTT. Protein product: CAWTWGALAGDTQYF.

The chain carries TRBV6-5 and TRBJ2-2; 7 nucleotides match TRBD1. This CDR3 comprises 14 residues. J lost 5 bases, V lost 6 bases, and 6 bases had no gene match. The germline V gene has CDR1 MNHEY and CDR2 SVGAGI. This chain's CDR3 is CASSPTGITGELFF. In DNA, the CDR3 is TGTGCCAGCAGCCCGACAGGGATTACCGGGGAGCTGTTTTTT.

There are a few counts of this clone. The chain carries TRBV28 and TRBJ1-1; D gene uncertain. CDR3 size: 11 residues. The germline V gene has CDR1 MDHEN and CDR2 SYDVKM. The V end lost 3 bases, the J end lost 6 bases, and 5 bases lay between the germline ends. CDR3 sequence: CASSLRSEAFF. Here the CDR3 DNA reads TGTGCCAGCAGTTTGAGGTCTGAAGCTTTCTTT. The whole variable domain, filled in from reference TRBV28 and TRBJ1-1, reads DVKVTQSSRYLVKRTGEKVFLECVQDMDHENMFWYRQDPGLGLRLIYFSYDVKMKEKGDIPEGYSVSREKKERFSLILESASTNQTSMYLCASSLRSEAFFGQGTRLTVV.

This sequence joins TRBV18 and TRBJ1-3, with TRBD1 matching over 9 bases. The CDR3 sequence is 17 residues long. Germline loops: CDR1 KGHSH, CDR2 LQKENI. V lost 8 bases to trimming and J lost 0 bases; unmatched junction nucleotides: 11. CDR3 in amino acids: CASAQPGTGRSGNTIYF. Written as DNA, the CDR3 is TGTGCCAGCGCCCAACCGGGGACAGGGCGCTCTGGAAACACCATATATTTT.

The CDR3 coding sequence is TGTGCCAGCAGTTCGACTAGCGGACAAGAGACCCAGTACTTC. Its translation is CASSSTSGQETQYF. The chain combines TRBV27 with TRBJ2-5; 9 bases agree with TRBD2. CDR3 length: 14 residues. The J segment lost 2 bases and the V segment lost 4 bases, leaving 2 bases of the junction unmatched. Germline assignment: CDR1 MNHEY and CDR2 SMNVEV (reference sequence).